The next 9 T cell receptor beta chains were all read from a single sample in a study of shared clonotypes between healthy human individuals. The data were produced by immunoSEQ multiplex PCR, yet TCRdb's version contains in-frame clones alone and is incomplete. Among 2 million to 2.5 million clones listed, around 93% were seen once. Sequences were obtained from naive CD4+ T cells from PBMCs. Described subset: CD45RA+ positively selected. Source of these receptors: a man younger than 35 in good health. Some clones in this sample may be carry-over from other donors' samples.

V is TRBV28 and J is TRBJ2-5; 14 bases agree with TRBD2. The germline V gene encodes CDR1 MDHEN and CDR2 SYDVKM. CDR3 length: 14 amino acids. The ends lost 11 bases at V and 5 bases at J; junction bases unmatched: 7. CDR3 loop: CAGGTSGRGETQYF. CDR3 DNA: TGTGCCGGGGGGACTAGCGGGAGAGGGGAGACCCAGTACTTC.

The rearrangement links TRBV19 to TRBJ2-7; 9 bases are a match to TRBD2. Trimming took 9 bases from V and 4 from J; bases not matched to a gene: 10. Looked up from germline, CDR1 is LNHDA and CDR2 is SQIVND (reference sequence). The CDR3 covers 14 residues. The CDR3 nucleotides read TGTGCCAGCGGACGACAGGCGGGGGGGTACGAGCAGTACTTC. As protein: CASGRQAGGYEQYF.

The chain combines TRBV30 with TRBJ1-1; D gene ambiguous. Trimming stripped 0 bases from V and 11 bases from J, with 10 bases between. Germline lookup yields CDR1 GTSNPN and CDR2 SVGIG (reference sequence). The CDR3 is 11 amino acids. CDR3 nucleotide sequence: TGTGCCTGGAGTGTGCCGGGGTTGGCTTTCTTT. Translated: CAWSVPGLAFF.

J is TRBJ1-5 and V is TRBV7-2; D may be TRBD1 (6 bases). This CDR3 is built from 13 residues. V was shortened by 5 bases and J by 7 bases, with 12 bases between the two germline ends. Germline values: CDR1 SGHTA, CDR2 FQGNSA. The CDR3 DNA reads as TGTGCCAGCAGCCTGACAGGCCACCAGCCCCAGCATTTT. Protein product: CASSLTGHQPQHF.

This clone was observed once. The chain joins TRBV6-5 to TRBJ1-3; a weak D match, TRBD1 (6 bases). In germline, CDR1 is MNHEY, CDR2 SVGAGI. This CDR3 has 14 residues. V was shortened by 2 bases and J by 2 bases, with 7 bases between the two germline ends. The CDR3 spells CASSYAGAGNTIYF. The CDR3 nucleotides are TGTGCCAGCAGTTACGCAGGGGCTGGAAACACCATATATTTT.

Turning to this clone: This CDR3 is also generated by other DNA sequences in the sample. J is TRBJ1-2 and V is TRBV11-2; TRBD1 might be the D (5 bases). Deletions cut 5 bases from V and 2 bases from J, with 9 bases between. Germline V CDR1 and CDR2: SGHAT, FQNNGV. CDR3 size: 13 residues. Here the CDR3 reads CASSRDRNYGYTF. The DNA for the CDR3 is TGTGCCAGCAGCCGAGACAGAAACTATGGCTACACCTTC.

The V gene is TRBV2, the J gene TRBJ2-2, with TRBD2 as a possible D gene (5 bases). There are 16 residues in the CDR3. Trimming took off 6 bases at V and 5 bases at J, with 19 bases between the two ends. Germline CDR1 SNHLY, CDR2 FYNNEI. The CDR3 spells CASSNSGVLGTGELFF. The CDR3 nucleotides are TGTGCCAGCAGCAACTCTGGGGTACTAGGGACCGGGGAGCTGTTTTTT.

The J gene is TRBJ1-2, the V gene TRBV30; D remains ambiguous. The germline CDR1 and CDR2 sequences are GTSNPN and SVGIG (reference sequence). CDR3 length: 11 residues. V gave up 2 bases and J gave up 13 bases, with 14 bases separating them. Written as DNA, the CDR3 is TGTGCCTGGAGTATAGAGGGTCGGGCCACCTTC. Amino acid sequence: CAWSIEGRATF.

DNA for the CDR3: TGTGCCAGCAGCCTCCAGCCCTACGAGCAGTACTTC. It is translated as CASSLQPYEQYF. The genes are TRBV7-2 and TRBJ2-7; D is undetermined. Germline CDR1 reads SGHTA; CDR2 reads FQGNSA. The CDR3 runs to 12 residues. The V end lost 5 bases, the J end lost 2 bases, and 7 bases lay between the germline ends.